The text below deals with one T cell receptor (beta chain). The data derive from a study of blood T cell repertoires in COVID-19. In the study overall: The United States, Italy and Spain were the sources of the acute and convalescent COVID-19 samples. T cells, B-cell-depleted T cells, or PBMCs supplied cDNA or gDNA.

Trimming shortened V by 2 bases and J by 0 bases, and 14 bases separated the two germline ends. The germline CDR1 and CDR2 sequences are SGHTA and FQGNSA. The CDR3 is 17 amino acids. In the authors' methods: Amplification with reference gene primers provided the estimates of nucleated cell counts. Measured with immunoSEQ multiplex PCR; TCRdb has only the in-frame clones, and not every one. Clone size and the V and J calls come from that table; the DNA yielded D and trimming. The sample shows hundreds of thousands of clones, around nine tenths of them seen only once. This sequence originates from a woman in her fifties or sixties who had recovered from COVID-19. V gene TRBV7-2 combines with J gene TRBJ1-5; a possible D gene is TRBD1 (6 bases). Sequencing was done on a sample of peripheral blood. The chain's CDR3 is CASSLSGGPGSNQPQHF. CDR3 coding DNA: TGTGCCAGCAGCTTATCCGGGGGGCCAGGTAGCAATCAGCCCCAGCATTTT. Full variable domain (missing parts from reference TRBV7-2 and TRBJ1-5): GAGVSQSPSNKVTEKGKDVELRCDPISGHTALYWYRQSLGQGLEFLIYFQGNSAPDKSGLPSDRFSAERTGGSVSTLTIQRTQQEDSAVYLCASSLSGGPGSNQPQHFGDGTRLSIL.